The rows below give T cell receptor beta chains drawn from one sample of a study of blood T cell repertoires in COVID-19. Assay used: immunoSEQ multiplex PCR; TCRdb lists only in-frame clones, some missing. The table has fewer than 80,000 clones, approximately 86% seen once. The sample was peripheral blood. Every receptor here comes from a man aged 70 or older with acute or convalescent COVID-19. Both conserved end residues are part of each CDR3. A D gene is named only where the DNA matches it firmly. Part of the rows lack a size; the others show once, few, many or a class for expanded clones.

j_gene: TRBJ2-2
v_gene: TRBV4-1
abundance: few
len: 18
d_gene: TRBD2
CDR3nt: TGCGCCAGCAGCCAAGAGGCATCAAATAGCGGGAGGATCGGGGAGCTGTTTTTT
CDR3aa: CASSQEASNSGRIGELFF

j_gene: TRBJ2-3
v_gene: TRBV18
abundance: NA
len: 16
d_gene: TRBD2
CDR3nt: TGTGCCAGCTCACAGGGGACTAGCGGCCGCACAGATACGCAGTATTTT
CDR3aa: CASSQGTSGRTDTQYF

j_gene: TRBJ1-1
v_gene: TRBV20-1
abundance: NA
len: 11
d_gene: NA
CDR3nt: TGCAGTGCTAGGGCGGAGTTGGTAGCTTTCTTT
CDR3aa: CSARAELVAFF

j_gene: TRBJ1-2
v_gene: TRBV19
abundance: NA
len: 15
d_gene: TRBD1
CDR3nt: TGTGCCAGTAGTATAGGCGGGGCACAGGGGTATGGCTACACCTTC
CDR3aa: CASSIGGAQGYGYTF

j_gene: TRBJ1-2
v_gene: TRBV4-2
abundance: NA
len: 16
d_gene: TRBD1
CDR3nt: TGTGCCAGCAGCCAAGCCCCGGGACAGGGGGCGGGGGGCTACACCTTC
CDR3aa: CASSQAPGQGAGGYTF

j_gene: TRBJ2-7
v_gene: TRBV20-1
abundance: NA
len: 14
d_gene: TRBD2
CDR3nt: TGCAGTGCTAGTTTAGCGGGAGGTTGGTACGAGCAGTACTTC
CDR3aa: CSASLAGGWYEQYF

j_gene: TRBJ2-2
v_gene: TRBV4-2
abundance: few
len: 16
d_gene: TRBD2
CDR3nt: TGTGCCAGCAGCCAAGTCCTAGCGGGAGCGGACGGGGAGCTGTTTTTT
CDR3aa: CASSQVLAGADGELFF

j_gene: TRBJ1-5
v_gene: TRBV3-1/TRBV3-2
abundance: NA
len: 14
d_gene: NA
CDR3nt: TGTGCCAGCAGCCAAGCAGGGCTCAATCAGCCCCAGCATTTT
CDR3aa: CASSQAGLNQPQHF

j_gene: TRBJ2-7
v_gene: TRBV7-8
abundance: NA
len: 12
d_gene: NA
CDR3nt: TGTGCCAGCGGCAGGGGTTCCTACGAGCAGTACTTC
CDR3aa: CASGRGSYEQYF

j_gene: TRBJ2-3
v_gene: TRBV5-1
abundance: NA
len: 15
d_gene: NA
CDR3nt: TGCGCCAGCAGCCTGCCGGGAGCCGAAACAGATACGCAGTATTTT
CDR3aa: CASSLPGAETDTQYF

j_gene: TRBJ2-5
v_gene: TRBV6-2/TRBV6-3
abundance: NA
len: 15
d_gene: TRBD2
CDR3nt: TGTGCCAGCAGTGGCTCCGGGAGGGGGGAAGAGACCCAGTACTTC
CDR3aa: CASSGSGRGEETQYF

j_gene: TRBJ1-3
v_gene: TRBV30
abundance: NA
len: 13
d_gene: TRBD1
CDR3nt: TGTGCCTGGAAGACAGGGTCAGGAAACACCATATATTTT
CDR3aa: CAWKTGSGNTIYF

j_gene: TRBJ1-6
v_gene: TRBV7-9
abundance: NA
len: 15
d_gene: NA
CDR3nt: TGTGCCAGCCGACAGTCAGGTTCCTATAATTCACCCCTCCACTTT
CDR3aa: CASRQSGSYNSPLHF

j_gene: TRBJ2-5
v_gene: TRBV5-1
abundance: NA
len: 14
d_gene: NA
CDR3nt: TGCGCCAGCAGCTCATCCGGGAGTCAAGAGACCCAGTACTTC
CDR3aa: CASSSSGSQETQYF

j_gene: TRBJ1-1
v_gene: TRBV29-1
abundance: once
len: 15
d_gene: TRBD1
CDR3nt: TGCAGCGTCTCCGGGACAGGGGGAAGGAACACTGAAGCTTTCTTT
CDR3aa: CSVSGTGGRNTEAFF

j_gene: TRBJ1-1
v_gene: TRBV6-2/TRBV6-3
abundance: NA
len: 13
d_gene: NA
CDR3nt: TGTGCCAGCAGCCTACAGTTGGTGGCTGAAGCTTTCTTT
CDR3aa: CASSLQLVAEAFF

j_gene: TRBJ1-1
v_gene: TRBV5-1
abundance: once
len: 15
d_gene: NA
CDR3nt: TGCGCCAGCAGCTTGGCAACAGGGTTAAACACTGAAGCTTTCTTT
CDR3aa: CASSLATGLNTEAFF

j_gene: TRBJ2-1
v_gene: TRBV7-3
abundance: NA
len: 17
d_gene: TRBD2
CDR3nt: TGTGCCAGCAGCCGAACTACTATAGCGGGGGGCTACAATGAGCAGTTCTTC
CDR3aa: CASSRTTIAGGYNEQFF

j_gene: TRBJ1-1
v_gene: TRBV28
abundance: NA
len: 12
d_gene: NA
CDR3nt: TGTGCTCACAGGGCTGTGAACACTGAAGCTTTCTTT
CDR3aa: CAHRAVNTEAFF

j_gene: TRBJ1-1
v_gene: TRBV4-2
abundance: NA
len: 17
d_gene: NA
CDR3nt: TGTGCCAGCAGCCATTCGTACTTTATAGGGGCAAGGAGCGAAGCTTTCTTT
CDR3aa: CASSHSYFIGARSEAFF

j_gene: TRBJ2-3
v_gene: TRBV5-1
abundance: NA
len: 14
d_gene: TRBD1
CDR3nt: TGCGCCAGCAGCTTGGGACAGGGAGCCGATACGCAGTATTTT
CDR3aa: CASSLGQGADTQYF

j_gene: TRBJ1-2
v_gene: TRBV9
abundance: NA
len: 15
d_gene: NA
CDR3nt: TGTGCCAGCAGCGTAGCTACCTCGGGGGTCGGTGGCTACACCTTC
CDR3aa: CASSVATSGVGGYTF

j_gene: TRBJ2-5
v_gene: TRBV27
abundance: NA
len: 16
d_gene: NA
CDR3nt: TGTGCCAGCAGTCTCGGAGGGCAGCCTGTTGGGGAGACCCAGTACTTC
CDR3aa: CASSLGGQPVGETQYF

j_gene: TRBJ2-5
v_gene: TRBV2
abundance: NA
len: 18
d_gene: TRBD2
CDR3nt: TGTGCCAGCAGTGACACGACTAGCGCGGTTAAATCCAGGGAGACCCAGTACTTC
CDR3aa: CASSDTTSAVKSRETQYF

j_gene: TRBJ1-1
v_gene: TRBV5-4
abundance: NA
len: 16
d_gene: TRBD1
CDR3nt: TGTGCCAGCAGCCCTAAATTGGACAGGGGGCAAGGTGAAGCTTTCTTT
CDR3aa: CASSPKLDRGQGEAFF

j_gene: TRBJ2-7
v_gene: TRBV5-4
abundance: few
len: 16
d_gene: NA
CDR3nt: TGTGCCAGCAGCTTGGAGTTGGGCACACGAGCCTACGAGCAGTACTTC
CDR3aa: CASSLELGTRAYEQYF

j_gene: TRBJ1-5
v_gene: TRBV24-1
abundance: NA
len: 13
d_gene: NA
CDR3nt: TGTGCCACCAGTGATTTCTCCGATCAGCCCCAGCATTTT
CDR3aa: CATSDFSDQPQHF

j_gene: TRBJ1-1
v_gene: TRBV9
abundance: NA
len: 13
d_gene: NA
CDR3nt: TGTGCCAGCACCAGCGGGGGGGAAACTGAAGCTTTCTTT
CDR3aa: CASTSGGETEAFF

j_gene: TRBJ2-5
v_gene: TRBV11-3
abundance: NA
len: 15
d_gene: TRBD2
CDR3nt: TGTGCCAGCAGCTTAAGACTAGCGGGAACGGAGACCCAGTACTTC
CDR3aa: CASSLRLAGTETQYF

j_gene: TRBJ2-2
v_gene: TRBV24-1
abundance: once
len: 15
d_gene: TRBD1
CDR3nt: TGTGCCACCAGTGATCCAGCGACAGGGCACGGGGAGCTGTTTTTT
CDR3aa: CATSDPATGHGELFF

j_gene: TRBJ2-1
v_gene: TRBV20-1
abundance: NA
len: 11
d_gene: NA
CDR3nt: TGCAGTGCTAGGGCCGGGACTCGGCAGTTCTTC
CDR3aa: CSARAGTRQFF

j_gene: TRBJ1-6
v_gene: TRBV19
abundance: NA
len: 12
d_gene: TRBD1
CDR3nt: TGTGCCAGCGCGGGACAGCATTCACCCCTCCACTTT
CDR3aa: CASAGQHSPLHF

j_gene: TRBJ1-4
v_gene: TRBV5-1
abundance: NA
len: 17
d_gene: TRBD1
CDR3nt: TGCGCCAGCAGCGTAGACAGGGGGAGAGCAACTAATGAAAAACTGTTTTTT
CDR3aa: CASSVDRGRATNEKLFF

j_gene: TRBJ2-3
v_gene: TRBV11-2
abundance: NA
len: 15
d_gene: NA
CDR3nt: TGTGCCAGCAGCTCAAATACAGGGAGCACAGATACGCAGTATTTT
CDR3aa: CASSSNTGSTDTQYF

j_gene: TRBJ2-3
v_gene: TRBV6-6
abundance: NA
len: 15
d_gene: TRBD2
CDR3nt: TGTGCCAGCAGTTCACAAGAACTAGCGAGAGATACGCAGTATTTT
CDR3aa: CASSSQELARDTQYF

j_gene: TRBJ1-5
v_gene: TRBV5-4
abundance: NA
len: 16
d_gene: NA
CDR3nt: TGTGCCAGCAGCTGGGGGGGGCCCAGGGGCAATCAGCCCCAGCATTTT
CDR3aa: CASSWGGPRGNQPQHF

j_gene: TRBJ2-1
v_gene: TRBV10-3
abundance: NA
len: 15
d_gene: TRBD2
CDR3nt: TGTGCCATCAGCCGACTAGCGGGGAGTTCCTCGGAGCAGTTCTTC
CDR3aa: CAISRLAGSSSEQFF

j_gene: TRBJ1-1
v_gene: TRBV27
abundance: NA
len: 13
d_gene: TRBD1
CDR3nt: TGTGCCAGCAGTTCCCAGGGGGCGAGAGAAGCTTTCTTT
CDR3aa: CASSSQGAREAFF

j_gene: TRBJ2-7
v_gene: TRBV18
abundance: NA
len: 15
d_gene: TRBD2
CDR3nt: TGTGCCAGCTCACCGCCGGGAGGCGGTCCGGGCGAGCAGTACTTC
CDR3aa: CASSPPGGGPGEQYF

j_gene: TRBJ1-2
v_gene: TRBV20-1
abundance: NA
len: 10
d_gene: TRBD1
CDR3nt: TGCAGTGCTAGGGGGACAGTACGCACCTTC
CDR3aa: CSARGTVRTF

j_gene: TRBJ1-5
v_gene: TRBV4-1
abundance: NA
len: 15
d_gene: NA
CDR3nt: TGCGCCAGCAGCCGCGCTGGGCAATACAATCAGCCCCAGCATTTT
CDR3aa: CASSRAGQYNQPQHF

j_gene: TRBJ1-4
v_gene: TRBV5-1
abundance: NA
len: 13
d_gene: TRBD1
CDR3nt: TGCGCCAGCTCCCTGACAGGGGAGGAAAAACTGTTTTTT
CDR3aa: CASSLTGEEKLFF

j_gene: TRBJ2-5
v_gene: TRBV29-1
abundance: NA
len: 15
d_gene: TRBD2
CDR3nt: TGCAGCGTTGATGGCCTAGCGGGGGTCCAAGAGGCCCAGTACTTC
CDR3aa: CSVDGLAGVQEAQYF

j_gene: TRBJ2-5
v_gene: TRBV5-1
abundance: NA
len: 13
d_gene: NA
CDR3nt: TGCGCCAGCAGCCCCCTGACGGGAGAGACCCAGTACTTC
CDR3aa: CASSPLTGETQYF